This record concerns one TCR beta chain sequence. No cognate antigen has been identified for it. Base-call qualities are not available, and no considerably larger clone is one nucleotide away. The data were taken from a study of spatial heterogeneity in lung cancer (dated by TCRdb to between 2018 and 2020). Context from the whole study: Beta-chain transcripts were consistently detected in greater numbers than alpha-chain transcripts, which likely reflects a higher abundance of beta-chain transcripts. In the raw uncorrected reads, each unique combination of TCR and UMI appeared on average more than ten times. In non-small cell lung cancer, the study made a quantitative comparison of TCR alpha and beta repertoires among multiple tumor regions, matched nontumor lung and blood. Nonsynonymous mutation counts, determined by whole-exome sequencing of tumor tissue, were related to TCR repertoire features. At surgery, both alpha and beta chains were TCR-sequenced in 200 to 250 tumor regions, approximately 64 matched nontumor lung samples and 56 PBMC samples. General conclusions and limits of the study: Confirming at a functional level the hypothesis that regional TCRs recognize regional mutations was considered to require additional single-cell paired TCR alpha and beta sequencing. Ubiquitous expanded tumor TCRs showed up in blood more often at tumor resection than at routine follow-up.

Libraries came from 5' RACE. This sample was sequenced with a NextSeq 500. To allow correction of PCR and sequencing errors, the TCR library protocol tagged every TCR cDNA molecule with a unique molecular identifier. In the paper's pipeline: TCR identification, UMI-based error correction and CDR3 extraction were performed with Decombinator tools. TCRs above a frequency of 2 per 1,000, corresponding to the top 1% of the tumor frequency distribution, were defined as expanded. Renyi diversity was calculated using the R vegan package after each repertoire was subsampled 100 times to 5,000 TCRs. To build CDR3 similarity networks, amino acid triplet string-kernel similarity was used, and CDR3s were connected when their pairwise similarity was above 0.82. TCRdb reprocessing: public reads trimmed at Q25 with fastp, clones called with MiXCR, in-frame beta chains kept. A single entry per CDR3 protein holds the most common genes and DNA from its merged rows. TCRdb assigned the V and J calls; the authors' analysis was not used. The sample records tens of thousands of distinct CDR3 sequences, around 12% of which are singletons. The ten most abundant clones make up approximately 4.6% of the sample.

The time point label corresponds to: sample taken at primary tumor resection. TCR sequencing used whole RNA extracted from tumor and nontumor lung tissue, or from cryopreserved PBMC samples, without cell sorting. Samples were obtained from approximately 77 patients with early-stage, untreated non-small cell lung cancer from the lung TRACERx cohort. A patient was chosen for TCR sequencing only when enough RNA was available from at least two tumor regions. The TCR was taken from a male donor with early-stage non-small cell lung cancer. This specimen consisted of PBMCs, obtained at surgery.

The nucleotide sequence reads as follows: TGTGCCAGCAGTACCCCGGGACACGAGGGAGCTTTCTTT. Its protein product is CASSTPGHEGAFF. The chain links TRBV2 with TRBJ1-1; the D segment could be TRBD1, given 6 matching bases. Deletion took 5 bases off V and 10 bases off J, with a span of 17 bases between the germline ends. From the germline V gene, CDR1 is SNHLY and CDR2 is FYNNEI. The CDR3, from cysteine to phenylalanine, totals 13 residues. The sequence is cut down to CDR3 DNA, 39 bases in frame from base 1.